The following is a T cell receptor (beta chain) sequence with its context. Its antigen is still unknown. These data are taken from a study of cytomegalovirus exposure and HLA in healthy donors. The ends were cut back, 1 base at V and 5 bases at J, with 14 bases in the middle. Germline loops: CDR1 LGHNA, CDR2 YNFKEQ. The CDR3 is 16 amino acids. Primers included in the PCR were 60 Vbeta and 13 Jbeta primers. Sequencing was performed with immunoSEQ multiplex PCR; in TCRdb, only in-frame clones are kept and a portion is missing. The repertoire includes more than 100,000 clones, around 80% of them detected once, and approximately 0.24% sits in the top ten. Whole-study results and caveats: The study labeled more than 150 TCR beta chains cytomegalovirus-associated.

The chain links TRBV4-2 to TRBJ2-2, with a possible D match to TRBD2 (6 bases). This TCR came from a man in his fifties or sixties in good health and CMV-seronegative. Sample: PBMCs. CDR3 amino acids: CASSQVWRESTGELFF. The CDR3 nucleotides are TGTGCCAGCAGCCAAGTATGGCGGGAATCAACCGGGGAGCTGTTTTTT.